The T cell receptor (beta chain) under discussion was sequenced for a study of Graves' ophthalmopathy and Graves' hyperthyroidism. Germline V gene data show CDR1 as KGHSH and CDR2 as LQKENI. CDR3 length: 18 residues. Trimming cost V 4 bases and J 3 bases; bases outside gene matches: 14. Pregnant or lactating patients and those with other autoimmune diseases or uncontrolled infections were excluded. Around 10 ml of fresh blood yielded the PBMCs by density gradient. General observations from the study: Sensitivity of around 64% and specificity of roughly 72% were achieved by the model that predicted ophthalmopathy progression. Blood also held most thyroid clonotypes expanded above 0.001 frequency.

The authors amplified TCR beta CDR3 regions, and they did so from RNA transcripts for repertoire sequencing. An opening RT-PCR round employed HTBI primers and preceded a second-round multiplex PCR. A single record per CDR3 protein comes from TCRdb applying MiXCR to the multiplex PCR reads. The profile shows roughly 500,000 distinct CDR3 sequences, about 15% of them singletons. Concerning this clonotype itself: Antigen unknown.

The material sequenced was blood. This TCR was sampled from a woman under 40 with Graves' ophthalmopathy. The rearrangement links TRBV18 to TRBJ1-5; 8 nucleotides line up with TRBD1. This chain's CDR3 is CASSLFLLDRDSNQPQHF. The CDR3 DNA sequence: TGTGCCAGCTCACTATTCCTACTGGACAGGGATTCCAATCAGCCCCAGCATTTT.